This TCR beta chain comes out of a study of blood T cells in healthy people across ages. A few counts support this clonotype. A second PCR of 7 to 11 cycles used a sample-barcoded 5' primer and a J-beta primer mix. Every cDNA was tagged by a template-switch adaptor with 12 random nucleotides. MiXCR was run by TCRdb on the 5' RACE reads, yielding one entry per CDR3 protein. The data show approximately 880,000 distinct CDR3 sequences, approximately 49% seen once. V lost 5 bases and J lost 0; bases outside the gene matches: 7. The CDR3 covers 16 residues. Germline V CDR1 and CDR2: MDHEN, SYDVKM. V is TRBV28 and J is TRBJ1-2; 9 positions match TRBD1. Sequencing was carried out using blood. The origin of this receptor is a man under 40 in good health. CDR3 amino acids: CASSLWDRATNYGYTF. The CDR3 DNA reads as TGTGCCAGCAGTCTTTGGGACAGGGCGACTAACTATGGCTACACCTTC.